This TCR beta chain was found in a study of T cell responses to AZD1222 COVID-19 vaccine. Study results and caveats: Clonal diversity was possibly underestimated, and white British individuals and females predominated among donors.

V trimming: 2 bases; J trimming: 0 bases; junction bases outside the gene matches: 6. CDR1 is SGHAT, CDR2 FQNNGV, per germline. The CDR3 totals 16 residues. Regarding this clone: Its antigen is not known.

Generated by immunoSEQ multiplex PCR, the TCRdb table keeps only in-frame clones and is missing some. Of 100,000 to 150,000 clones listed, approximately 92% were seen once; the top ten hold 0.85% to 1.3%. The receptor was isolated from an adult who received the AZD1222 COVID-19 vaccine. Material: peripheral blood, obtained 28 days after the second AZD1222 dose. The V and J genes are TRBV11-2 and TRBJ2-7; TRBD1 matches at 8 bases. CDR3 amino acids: CASSLYPGTGSYEQYF. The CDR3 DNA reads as TGTGCCAGCAGCTTATACCCCGGGACAGGCTCCTACGAGCAGTACTTC.